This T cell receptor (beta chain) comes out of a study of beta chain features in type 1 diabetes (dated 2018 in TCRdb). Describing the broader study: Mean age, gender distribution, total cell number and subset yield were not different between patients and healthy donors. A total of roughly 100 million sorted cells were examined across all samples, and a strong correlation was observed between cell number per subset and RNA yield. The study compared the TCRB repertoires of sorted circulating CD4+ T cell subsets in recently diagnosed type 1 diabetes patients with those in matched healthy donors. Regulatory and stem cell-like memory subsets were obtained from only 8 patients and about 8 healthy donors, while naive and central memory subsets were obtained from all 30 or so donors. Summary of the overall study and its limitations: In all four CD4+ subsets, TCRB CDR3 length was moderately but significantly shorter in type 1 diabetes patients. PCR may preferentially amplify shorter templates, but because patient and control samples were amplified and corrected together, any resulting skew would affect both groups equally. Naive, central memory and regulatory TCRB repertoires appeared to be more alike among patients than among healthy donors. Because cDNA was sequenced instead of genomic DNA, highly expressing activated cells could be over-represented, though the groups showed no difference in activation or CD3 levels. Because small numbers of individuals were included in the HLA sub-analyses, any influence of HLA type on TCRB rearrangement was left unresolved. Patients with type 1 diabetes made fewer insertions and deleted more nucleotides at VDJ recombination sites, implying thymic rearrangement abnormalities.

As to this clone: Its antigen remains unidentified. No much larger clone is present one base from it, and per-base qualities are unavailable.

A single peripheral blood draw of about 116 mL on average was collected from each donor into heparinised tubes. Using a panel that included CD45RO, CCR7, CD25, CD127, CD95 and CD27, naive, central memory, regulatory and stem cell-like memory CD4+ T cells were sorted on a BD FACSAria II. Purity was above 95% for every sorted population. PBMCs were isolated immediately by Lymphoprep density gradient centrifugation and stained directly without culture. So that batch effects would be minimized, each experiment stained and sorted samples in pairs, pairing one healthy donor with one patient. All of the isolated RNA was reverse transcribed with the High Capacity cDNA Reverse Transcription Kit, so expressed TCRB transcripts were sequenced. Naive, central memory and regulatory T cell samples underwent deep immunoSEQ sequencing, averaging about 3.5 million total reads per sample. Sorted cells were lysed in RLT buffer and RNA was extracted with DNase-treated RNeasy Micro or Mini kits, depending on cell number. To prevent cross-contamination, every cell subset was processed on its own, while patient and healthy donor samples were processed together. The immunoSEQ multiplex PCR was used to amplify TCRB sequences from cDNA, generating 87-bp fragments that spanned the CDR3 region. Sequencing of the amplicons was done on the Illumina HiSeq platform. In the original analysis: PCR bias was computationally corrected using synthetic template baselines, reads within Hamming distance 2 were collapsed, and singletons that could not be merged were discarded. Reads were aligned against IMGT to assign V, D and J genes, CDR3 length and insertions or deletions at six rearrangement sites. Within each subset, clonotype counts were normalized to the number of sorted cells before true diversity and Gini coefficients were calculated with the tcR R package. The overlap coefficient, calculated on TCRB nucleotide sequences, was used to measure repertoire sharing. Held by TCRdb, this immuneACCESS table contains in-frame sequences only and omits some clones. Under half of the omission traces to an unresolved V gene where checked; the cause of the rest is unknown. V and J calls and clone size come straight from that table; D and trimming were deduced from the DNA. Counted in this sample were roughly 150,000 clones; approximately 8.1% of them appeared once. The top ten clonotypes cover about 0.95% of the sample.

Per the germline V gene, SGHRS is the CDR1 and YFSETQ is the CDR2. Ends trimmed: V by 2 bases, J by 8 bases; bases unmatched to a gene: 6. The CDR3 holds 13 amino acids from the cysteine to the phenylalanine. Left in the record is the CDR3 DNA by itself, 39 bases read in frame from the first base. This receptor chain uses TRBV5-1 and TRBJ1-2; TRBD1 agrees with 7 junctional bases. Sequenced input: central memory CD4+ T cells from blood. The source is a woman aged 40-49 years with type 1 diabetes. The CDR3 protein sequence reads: CASSLRQGTGYTF. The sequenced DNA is TGCGCCAGCAGCTTAAGACAGGGTACCGGCTACACCTTC.